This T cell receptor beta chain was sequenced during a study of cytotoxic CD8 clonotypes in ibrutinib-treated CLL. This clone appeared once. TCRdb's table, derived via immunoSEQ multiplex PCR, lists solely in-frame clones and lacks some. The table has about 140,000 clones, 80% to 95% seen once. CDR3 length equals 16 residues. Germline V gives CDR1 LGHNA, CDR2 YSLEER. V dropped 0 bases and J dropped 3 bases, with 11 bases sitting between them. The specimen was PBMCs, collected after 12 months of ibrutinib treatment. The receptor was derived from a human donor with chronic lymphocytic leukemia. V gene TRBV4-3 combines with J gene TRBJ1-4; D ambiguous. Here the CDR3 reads CASSQDLSVANEKLFF. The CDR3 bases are TGCGCCAGCAGCCAAGATCTGAGTGTGGCTAATGAAAAACTGTTTTTT.